The T cell receptor (beta chain) described here comes from a study of radiotherapy plus CTLA-4 blockade in lung cancer. Concerning this clone: What it recognizes is unknown. This CDR3 is also generated by other DNA sequences in the sample.

The germline V gene has CDR1 SGHVS and CDR2 FQNEAQ. The CDR3 extends over 16 amino acids. Between the trimmed V and J ends, which lost 5 bases and 4 bases, there was a span of 21 bases. Produced via immunoSEQ multiplex PCR; TCRdb's table is partial and in-frame only. The table shows tens of thousands of clones, with 65% to 85% occurring only once. Findings of the study overall: Early shifts in blood T cell clones, with interferon-beta, reportedly predicted response best. In blood, after radiotherapy plus ipilimumab, tumor-derived TCR clones expanded.

The TCR sequence derives from a human donor with non-small cell lung cancer whose response to radiotherapy plus ipilimumab could not be evaluated. Some clones in this sample may be carry-over from other donors' samples. The rearrangement uses TRBV7-8 and TRBJ2-7, with D perhaps matching TRBD1 (7 bases). The material sequenced was peripheral blood, taken from a patient treated with radiotherapy plus ipilimumab. The CDR3 coding sequence is TGTGCCAGCAGCCCGGTGGAGGGGACAGCTTTTTACGAGCAGTACTTC. Residues: CASSPVEGTAFYEQYF. The full variable domain, rest sourced from reference TRBV7-8 and TRBJ2-7, is GAGVSQSPRYKVAKRGQDVALRCDPISGHVSLFWYQQALGQGPEFLTYFQNEAQLDKSGLPSDRFFAERPEGSVSTLKIQRTQQEDSAVYLCASSPVEGTAFYEQYFGPGTRLTVT.